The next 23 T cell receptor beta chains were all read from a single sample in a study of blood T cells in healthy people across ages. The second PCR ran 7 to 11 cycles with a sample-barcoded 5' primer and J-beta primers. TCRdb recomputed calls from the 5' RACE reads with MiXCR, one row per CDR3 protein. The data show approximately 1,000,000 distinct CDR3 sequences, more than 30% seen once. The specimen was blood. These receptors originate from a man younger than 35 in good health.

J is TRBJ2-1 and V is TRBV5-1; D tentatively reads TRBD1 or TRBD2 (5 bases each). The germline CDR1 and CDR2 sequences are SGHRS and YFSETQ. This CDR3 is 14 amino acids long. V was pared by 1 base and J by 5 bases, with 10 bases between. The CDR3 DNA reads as TGCGCCAGCAGCTTGCGGGGCGGTAACAATGAGCAGTTCTTC. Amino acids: CASSLRGGNNEQFF.

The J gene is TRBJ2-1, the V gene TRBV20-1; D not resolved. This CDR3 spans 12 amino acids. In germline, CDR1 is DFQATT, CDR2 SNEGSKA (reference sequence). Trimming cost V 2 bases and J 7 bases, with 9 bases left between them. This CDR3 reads CSARNLGNEQFF. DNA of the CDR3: TGCAGTGCTAGAAATCTTGGGAATGAGCAGTTCTTC.

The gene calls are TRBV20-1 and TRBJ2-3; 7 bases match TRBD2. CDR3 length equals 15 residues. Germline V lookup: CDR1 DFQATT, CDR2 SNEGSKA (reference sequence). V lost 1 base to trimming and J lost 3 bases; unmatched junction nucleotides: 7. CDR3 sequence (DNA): TGCAGTGCTAGAGGCCTACTAGCGAATACAGATACGCAGTATTTT. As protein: CSARGLLANTDTQYF.

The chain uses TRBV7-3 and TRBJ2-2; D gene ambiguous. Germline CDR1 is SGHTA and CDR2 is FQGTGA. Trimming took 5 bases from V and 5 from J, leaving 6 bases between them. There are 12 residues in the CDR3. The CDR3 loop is CASSILTGELFF. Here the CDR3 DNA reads TGTGCCAGCAGCATATTGACCGGGGAGCTGTTTTTT.

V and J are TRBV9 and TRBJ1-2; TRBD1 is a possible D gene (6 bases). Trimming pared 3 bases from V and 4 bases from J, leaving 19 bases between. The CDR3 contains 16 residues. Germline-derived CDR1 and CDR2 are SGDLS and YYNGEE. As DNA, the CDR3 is TGTGCCAGCAGCGCCGAGCTCACAGGGAGGGGCTATGGCTACACCTTC. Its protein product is CASSAELTGRGYGYTF.

In nucleotides, the CDR3 is TGTGCCACCAGTGATTCTTACACAGATACGCAGTATTTT. This encodes CATSDSYTDTQYF. This chain links TRBV24-1 with TRBJ2-3, with unresolved D. CDR1 and CDR2 (germline): KGHDR, SFDVKD. CDR3 size: 13 residues. V was pared by 2 bases and J by 2 bases, with 4 bases between.

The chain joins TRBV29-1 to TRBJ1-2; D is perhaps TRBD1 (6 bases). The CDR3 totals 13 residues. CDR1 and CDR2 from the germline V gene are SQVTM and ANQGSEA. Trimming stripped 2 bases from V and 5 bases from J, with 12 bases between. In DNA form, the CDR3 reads TGCAGCGTTGAAAGGTCGGGGGCTTATGGCTACACCTTC. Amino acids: CSVERSGAYGYTF.

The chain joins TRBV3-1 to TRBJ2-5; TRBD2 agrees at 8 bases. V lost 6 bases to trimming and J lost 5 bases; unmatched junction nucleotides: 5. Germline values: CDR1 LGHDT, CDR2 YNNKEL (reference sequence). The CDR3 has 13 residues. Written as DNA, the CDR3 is TGTGCCAGCAGTACTAGCGGACCGGAGACCCAGTACTTC. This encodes CASSTSGPETQYF.

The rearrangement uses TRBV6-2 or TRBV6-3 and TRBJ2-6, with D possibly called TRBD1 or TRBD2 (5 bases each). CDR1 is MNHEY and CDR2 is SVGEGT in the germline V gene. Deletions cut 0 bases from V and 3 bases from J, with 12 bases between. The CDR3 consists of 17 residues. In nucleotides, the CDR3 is TGTGCCAGCAGTTACTCGGTTGGGACCATTGGGGCCAACGTCCTGACTTTC. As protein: CASSYSVGTIGANVLTF.

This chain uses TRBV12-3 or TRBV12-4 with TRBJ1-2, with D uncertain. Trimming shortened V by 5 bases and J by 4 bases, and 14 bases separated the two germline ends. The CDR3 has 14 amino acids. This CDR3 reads CASSLPMGVYGYTF. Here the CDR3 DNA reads TGTGCCAGCAGTCTACCCATGGGTGTCTATGGCTACACCTTC.

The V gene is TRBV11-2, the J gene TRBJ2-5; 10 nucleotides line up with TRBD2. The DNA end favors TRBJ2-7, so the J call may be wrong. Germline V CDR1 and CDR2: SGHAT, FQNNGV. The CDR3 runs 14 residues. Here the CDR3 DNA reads TGTGCCAGCAGCTTAGGTAGCGGGGGGTCCGAGCAGTACTTC. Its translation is CASSLGSGGSEQYF.

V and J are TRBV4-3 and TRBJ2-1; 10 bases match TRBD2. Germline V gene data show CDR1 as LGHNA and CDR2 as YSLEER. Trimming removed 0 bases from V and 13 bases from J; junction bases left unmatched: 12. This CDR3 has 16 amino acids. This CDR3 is CASSQEGLAGALNQFF. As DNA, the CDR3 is TGCGCCAGCAGCCAAGAGGGGCTAGCGGGGGCCCTTAACCAGTTCTTC.

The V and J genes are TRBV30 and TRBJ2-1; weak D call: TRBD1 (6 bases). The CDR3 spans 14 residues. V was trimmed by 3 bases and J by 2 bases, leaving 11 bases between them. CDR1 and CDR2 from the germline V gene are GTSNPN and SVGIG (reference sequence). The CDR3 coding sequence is TGTGCCTGGAGGGGGGCTTGGGCCTACAATGAGCAGTTCTTC. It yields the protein CAWRGAWAYNEQFF.

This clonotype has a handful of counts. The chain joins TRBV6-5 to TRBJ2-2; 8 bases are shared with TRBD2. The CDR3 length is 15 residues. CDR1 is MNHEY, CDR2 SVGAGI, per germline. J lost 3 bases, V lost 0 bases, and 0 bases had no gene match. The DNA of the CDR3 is TGTGCCAGCAGTTACTCCGGGGGGGACACCGGGGAGCTGTTTTTT. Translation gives CASSYSGGDTGELFF.

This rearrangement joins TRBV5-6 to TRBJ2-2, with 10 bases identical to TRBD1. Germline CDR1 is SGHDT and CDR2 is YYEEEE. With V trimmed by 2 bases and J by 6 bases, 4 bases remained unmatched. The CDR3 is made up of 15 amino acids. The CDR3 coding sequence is TGTGCCAGCAGCTTCCGGGACAGGGGATCCGGGGAGCTGTTTTTT. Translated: CASSFRDRGSGELFF.

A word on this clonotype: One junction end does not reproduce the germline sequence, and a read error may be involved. CDR3 sequence: CASSEEGTSGGVGTETQYF. DNA of the CDR3: TGTGCCAGCAGTGAAGAGGGGACTAGCGGGGGGGTGGGCACAGAGACGCAGTATTTT. The J gene is TRBJ2-3, the V gene TRBV2, with 16 bases identical to TRBD2. Germline values: CDR1 SNHLY, CDR2 FYNNEI. The CDR3 has 19 residues. Full variable domain (outside the CDR3, taken from reference TRBV2 and TRBJ2-3): EPEVTQTPSHQVTQMGQEVILRCVPISNHLYFYWYRQILGQKVEFLVSFYNNEISEKSEIFDDQFSVERPDGSNFTLKIRSTKLEDSAMYFCASSEEGTSGGVGTETQYFGPGTRLTVL.

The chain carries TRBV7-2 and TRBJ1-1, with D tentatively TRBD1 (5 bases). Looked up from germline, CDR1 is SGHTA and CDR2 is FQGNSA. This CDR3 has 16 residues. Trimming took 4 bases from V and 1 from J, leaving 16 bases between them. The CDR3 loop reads CASSSYPVTANTEAFF. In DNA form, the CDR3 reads TGTGCCAGCAGCTCCTATCCCGTGACAGCGAACACTGAAGCTTTCTTT.

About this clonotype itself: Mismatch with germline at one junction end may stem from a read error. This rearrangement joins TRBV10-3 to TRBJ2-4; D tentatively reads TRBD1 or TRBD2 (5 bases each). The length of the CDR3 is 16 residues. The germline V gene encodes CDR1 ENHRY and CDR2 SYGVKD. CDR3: CAISEGGLLAKNIQDF. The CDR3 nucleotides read TGTGCCATCAGTGAGGGGGGTCTTCTAGCCAAAAACATTCAGGACTTC.

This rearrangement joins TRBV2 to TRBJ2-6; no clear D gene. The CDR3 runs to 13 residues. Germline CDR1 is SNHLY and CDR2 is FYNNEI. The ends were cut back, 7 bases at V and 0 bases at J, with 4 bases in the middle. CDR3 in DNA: TGTGCCAGCATAGTCTCTGGGGCCAACGTCCTGACTTTC. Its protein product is CASIVSGANVLTF.

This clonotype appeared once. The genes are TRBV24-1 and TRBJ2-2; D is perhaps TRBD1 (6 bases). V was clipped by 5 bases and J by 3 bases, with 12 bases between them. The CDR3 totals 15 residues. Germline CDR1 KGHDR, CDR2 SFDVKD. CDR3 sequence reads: CATSGVRQDTGELFF. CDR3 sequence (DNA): TGTGCCACCAGTGGCGTACGACAGGACACCGGGGAGCTGTTTTTT.

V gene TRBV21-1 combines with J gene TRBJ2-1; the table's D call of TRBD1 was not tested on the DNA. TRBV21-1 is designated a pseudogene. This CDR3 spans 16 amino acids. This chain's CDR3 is CASSTPGPCFWDEQFF. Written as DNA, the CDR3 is TGTGCCAGCAGCACCCCGGGACCCTGTTTTTGGGATGAGCAGTTCTTC.

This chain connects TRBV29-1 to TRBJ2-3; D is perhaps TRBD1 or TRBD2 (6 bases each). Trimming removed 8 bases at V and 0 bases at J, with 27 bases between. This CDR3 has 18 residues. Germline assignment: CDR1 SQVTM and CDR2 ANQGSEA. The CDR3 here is CSFGGQSMEHPSTDTQYF. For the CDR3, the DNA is TGCAGCTTTGGGGGGCAGTCGATGGAACACCCTAGCACAGATACGCAGTATTTT.

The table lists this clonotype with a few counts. CDR3 loop: CSVTDRFAEAFF. The CDR3 DNA follows: TGCAGCGTTACTGACAGGTTCGCTGAAGCTTTCTTT. The V call is TRBV29-1, the J call TRBJ1-1; tentatively, D is TRBD1 (6 bases). CDR3 length equals 12 residues. Trimming removed 5 bases from V and 6 bases from J, with 13 bases in between. Germline CDR1 is SQVTM and CDR2 is ANQGSEA.